This passage covers 3 T cell receptor beta chains from one sample sequenced in a study of human T cells and chemical hapten exposure. One entry per CDR3 protein results from TCRdb running MiXCR on the RACE reads. The sample carries about 380,000 distinct CDR3 sequences, approximately 5% recorded once. The time point here: patch test 1, 2 weeks after DPC sensitization. Treatment of the sample: therapeutic diphenylcyclopropenone sensitization with weekly scalp DPC. The material sequenced was whole blood, taken in connection with sensitization to the hapten diphenylcyclopropenone (DPC). The source is a woman aged 50 to 60 with alopecia areata. Some clones in this sample may be carry-over from other donors' samples.

This clonotype was seen at least ten times. This CDR3 is CASSQEHYTEAFF. The CDR3 DNA is TGTGCCAGCAGCCAAGAACATTACACTGAAGCTTTCTTT. The chain employs TRBV4-2 and TRBJ1-1; D uncertain. Germline CDR1 and CDR2: LGHNA and YNFKEQ. Trimming pared 0 bases from V and 3 bases from J, leaving 5 bases between. The CDR3 length is 13 residues.

The chain uses TRBV20-1 and TRBJ2-3; possibly TRBD2 for D (5 bases). The germline gives CDR1 DFQATT, CDR2 SNEGSKA (reference sequence). This CDR3 has 16 residues. V was trimmed by 3 bases and J by 3 bases, leaving 19 bases between them. This CDR3 reads CSARPPWARTTDTQYF. The CDR3 DNA follows: TGCAGTGCTAGGCCCCCTTGGGCCAGGACTACAGATACGCAGTATTTT.

This clonotype occurred many times. This chain uses TRBV7-8 with TRBJ2-3; 8 bases are shared with TRBD2. The CDR3 extends over 14 amino acids. In germline, CDR1 is SGHVS, CDR2 FQNEAQ. Trimming cost V 5 bases and J 7 bases; bases outside gene matches: 8. CDR3 DNA: TGTGCCAGCAGCGGTCGGGTAGCGGGGAATACGCAGTATTTT. This codes for CASSGRVAGNTQYF.